This paragraph reports one TCR beta chain. Its target is not known. The data were obtained in a study of cytomegalovirus exposure and HLA in healthy donors. Study-level information: A previous analysis identified 95 million to 130 million unique TCR beta sequences derived from some 170 million T cells.

With 60 Vbeta and 13 Jbeta primers, the PCR was carried out. This table comes from immunoSEQ multiplex PCR, and its TCRdb copy is limited to in-frame clones, with some not included. The sample yields approximately 150,000 clones, roughly 76% seen once. Study-level findings and limits: Productive rates of about 90% or about 30% were seen for most TCR beta V segments in an earlier analysis. Cytomegalovirus association was listed for 164 TCR beta chains.

CDR3 size: 15 residues. Trimming left V 6 bases short and J 3 bases short, with 18 bases between. CDR1 and CDR2 (germline): SGHVS, FQNEAQ. The donors comprised healthy bone marrow donors. The specimen was PBMCs. This TCR derives from a woman younger than 45 in good health and CMV-seronegative. The chain joins TRBV7-8 to TRBJ2-7; tentatively, D is TRBD1 (5 bases). CDR3 DNA sequence: TGTGCCAGCAGTTTCTTCCCCCAGGGTAGCTACGAGCAGTACTTC. Its protein product is CASSFFPQGSYEQYF.